This TCR beta chain came from a study of a mutant IDH1 vaccine in newly diagnosed glioma. Sequencing used immunoSEQ multiplex PCR; TCRdb keeps in-frame clones, though not all of them. The table includes around 92,000 clones, 83% detected once. This clone has just a few counts. Sample time point: baseline, week 1 (first vaccination visit). Treatment described: pre-vaccination baseline after standard-of-care therapy. This receptor was identified in a woman aged 50 to 65 with glioma. The starting material was PBMCs, obtained from a glioma patient treated with radiotherapy, temozolomide or both.

The CDR3 sequence is CATPRGLPNEAFF. The CDR3 coding sequence is TGTGCCACCCCACGGGGACTTCCCAACGAAGCTTTCTTT. The chain links TRBV6-1 to TRBJ1-1; perhaps TRBD1 as D (5 bases). The ends were cut back, 10 bases at V and 8 bases at J, with 20 bases in the middle. The CDR3 is made up of 13 amino acids. CDR1 is MNHNS and CDR2 is SASEGT in the germline V gene.